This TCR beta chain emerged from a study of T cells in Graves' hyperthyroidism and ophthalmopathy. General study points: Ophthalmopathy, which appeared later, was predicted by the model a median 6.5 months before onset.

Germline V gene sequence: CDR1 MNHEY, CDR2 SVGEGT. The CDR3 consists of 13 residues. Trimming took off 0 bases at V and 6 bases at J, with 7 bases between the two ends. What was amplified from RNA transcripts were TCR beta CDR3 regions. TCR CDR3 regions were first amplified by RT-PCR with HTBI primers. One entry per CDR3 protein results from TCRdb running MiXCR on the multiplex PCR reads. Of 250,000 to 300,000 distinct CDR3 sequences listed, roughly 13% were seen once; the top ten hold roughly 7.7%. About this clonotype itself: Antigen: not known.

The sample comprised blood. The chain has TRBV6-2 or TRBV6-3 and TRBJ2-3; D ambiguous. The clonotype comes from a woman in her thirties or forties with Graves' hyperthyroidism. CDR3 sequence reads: CASSYSPLDTQYF. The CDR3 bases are TGTGCCAGCAGTTACTCCCCCCTGGATACGCAGTATTTT.